The 32 T cell receptor beta chains below all came from one sample that was sequenced in a study of T-cell reconstitution after alpha-beta-depleted transplantation in children. Molecular barcoding with unique molecular identifiers was used for the TCRbeta library. From the PCR reads, TCRdb called clonotypes with MiXCR, one entry per CDR3 protein. The repertoire holds 700,000 to 850,000 distinct CDR3 sequences, with roughly 16% as singletons. Sequenced here: PBMCs, mostly from graft donor cells, sampled 360 days after TCRalphabeta/CD19-depleted stem cell transplant. The receptors derive from a male patient between 5 and 17 years old who had a stem cell transplant for acute lymphoblastic leukemia, so the T cells may come from the graft donor.

This clonotype occurred many times. The CDR3 DNA reads as TGTGCCAGCAGAACCGAGACCGGGACTAGCGACAATGAGCAGTTCTTC. It encodes CASRTETGTSDNEQFF. The chain uses TRBV12-3 or TRBV12-4 and TRBJ2-1; 10 nucleotides line up with TRBD2. The junction had 10 bases not matched to a gene; V was cut back by 6 bases and J by 5 bases. The CDR3 has 16 amino acids.

This clonotype was seen only a few times. This chain joins TRBV15 and TRBJ2-7; TRBD1 matches 8 bases. Trimming cost V 2 bases and J 5 bases; bases outside gene matches: 8. CDR1 is LNHNV, CDR2 YYDKDF, per germline (reference sequence). The CDR3 is made up of 15 amino acids. CDR3 loop: CATSRPWTGTDEQYF. Here the CDR3 DNA reads TGTGCCACCAGCAGACCGTGGACAGGGACGGACGAGCAGTACTTC.

The chain links TRBV29-1 to TRBJ1-1; TRBD1 agrees at 10 bases. The V and J ends lost 6 bases and 6 bases, in that order; junction bases with no gene match: 7. The germline CDR1 and CDR2 sequences are SQVTM and ANQGSEA. The CDR3 extends over 13 amino acids. CDR3 DNA sequence: TGCAGCGTGGACAGGGGGGAGTGGGCTGAAGCTTTCTTT. The encoded protein is CSVDRGEWAEAFF.

In this sample, this clonotype turned up a few times. This sequence joins TRBV5-1 and TRBJ2-6; D is uncertain. Trimming took 6 bases from V and 1 from J, leaving 29 bases between them. CDR1 is SGHRS and CDR2 is YFSETQ in the germline V gene. The CDR3 totals 21 residues. DNA of the CDR3: TGCGCCAGCACCCCCTCCGCCCCACGGTCGATATGGGATTCTGGGGCCAACGTCCTGACTTTC. It codes for CASTPSAPRSIWDSGANVLTF.

This clonotype has only one observation. The rearrangement links TRBV19 to TRBJ2-5; tentatively, D is TRBD2 (5 bases). V dropped 3 bases and J dropped 0 bases, with 8 bases sitting between them. Germline values: CDR1 LNHDA, CDR2 SQIVND (reference sequence). This CDR3 contains 14 residues. The CDR3: CASSIQDYQETQYF. The CDR3 DNA is TGTGCCAGTAGTATTCAGGACTACCAAGAGACCCAGTACTTC.

The V gene is TRBV11-2, the J gene TRBJ2-1; 9 bases fit TRBD2. The germline V gene has CDR1 SGHAT and CDR2 FQNNGV. This CDR3 has 16 residues. The V and J ends lost 5 bases and 8 bases, in that order; junction bases with no gene match: 13. The CDR3 spells CASSPLGSGSSHEQFF. CDR3 nucleotide sequence: TGTGCCAGCAGCCCGCTGGGTAGCGGGAGTAGCCATGAGCAGTTCTTC.

This chain joins TRBV3-1 and TRBJ2-1; D tentatively fits TRBD1 or TRBD2 (5 bases each). V was pared by 7 bases and J by 7 bases, with 17 bases between. Germline V lookup: CDR1 LGHDT, CDR2 YNNKEL (reference sequence). The CDR3 has 14 residues. For the CDR3, the DNA is TGTGCCAGCACCCTCTCCGACGGGACGAATGAGCAGTTCTTC. Protein: CASTLSDGTNEQFF.

This chain joins TRBV12-3 or TRBV12-4 and TRBJ2-1, with 8 bases fitting TRBD2. The junction had 9 bases not matched to a gene; V was cut back by 3 bases and J by 8 bases. CDR3 size: 15 residues. The CDR3 protein is CASSFLGRAEDEQFF. The CDR3, as DNA: TGTGCCAGCAGTTTCCTCGGGAGGGCCGAGGATGAGCAGTTCTTC.

This clonotype was seen only a few times. This chain connects TRBV5-5 to TRBJ2-1, with a tentative D call TRBD2 (5 bases). Trimming shortened V by 5 bases and J by 6 bases, and 18 bases separated the two germline ends. Germline assignment: CDR1 SGHKS and CDR2 YYEKEE (reference sequence). This CDR3 comprises 15 residues. The CDR3 bases are TGTGCCAGCAGGCGGGTTCACGTCTACGGCAATGAGCAGTTCTTC. Its protein product is CASRRVHVYGNEQFF.

This clonotype was seen a handful of times. This chain connects TRBV14 to TRBJ1-1; D not resolved. Germline V CDR1 and CDR2: SGHDN, FVKESK. V lost 1 base to trimming and J lost 1 base, with 13 bases between them. The CDR3 length is 16 residues. CDR3 in amino acids: CASSQAYSTRNTEAFF. DNA for the CDR3: TGTGCCAGCAGCCAAGCCTATTCAACTAGGAACACTGAAGCTTTCTTT.

CDR3: CSAWGQGKEGYGYTF. CDR3 coding DNA: TGCAGTGCTTGGGGACAGGGGAAGGAAGGCTATGGCTACACCTTC. The rearrangement links TRBV20-1 to TRBJ1-2; the match to TRBD1 covers 10 bases. Looked up from germline, CDR1 is DFQATT and CDR2 is SNEGSKA (reference sequence). After removal of 5 bases from V and 4 bases from J, the junction contained 10 bases not matched to a gene. CDR3 size: 15 residues.

The rearrangement links TRBV20-1 to TRBJ2-7; 9 bases match TRBD1. V shed 6 bases and J 2 bases; nucleotides not matched to a gene: 2. The germline V gene encodes CDR1 DFQATT and CDR2 SNEGSKA (reference sequence). The CDR3 runs to 12 residues. CDR3: CSATGGAYEQYF. The CDR3, as DNA: TGCAGTGCCACAGGGGGCGCCTACGAGCAGTACTTC.

The V call is TRBV12-3 or TRBV12-4, the J call TRBJ2-7; TRBD1 aligns across 8 bases. The CDR3 runs 16 residues. J lost 3 bases, V lost 3 bases, and 10 bases had no gene match. The CDR3 DNA is TGTGCCAGCAGTTTCGGCAGGGGGCGACGGTACTACGAGCAGTACTTC. Its translation: CASSFGRGRRYYEQYF.

This clonotype was counted ten times or more. The chain joins TRBV7-9 to TRBJ2-7; no firm D call. The germline V gene encodes CDR1 SEHNR and CDR2 FQNEAQ (reference sequence). Trimming removed 3 bases from V and 2 bases from J, with 8 bases in between. The CDR3 has 13 amino acids. The CDR3 DNA reads as TGTGCCAGCAGCTTCTTGGCAGCCTACGAGCAGTACTTC. Protein product: CASSFLAAYEQYF.

The V and J genes are TRBV13 and TRBJ2-7; D may be TRBD2 (5 bases). Trimming stripped 3 bases from V and 3 bases from J, with 15 bases between. Looked up from germline, CDR1 is PRHDT and CDR2 is FYEKMQ (reference sequence). The CDR3 is 15 residues long. The CDR3 coding sequence is TGTGCCAGCAGCTTCAGTCTAACGGGAAGCTACGAGCAGTACTTC. Amino acid sequence: CASSFSLTGSYEQYF.

This clonotype has a count of ten or more. This CDR3 reads CASSYSLSGELFF. In DNA form, the CDR3 reads TGTGCCAGCAGTTACTCGTTGTCCGGGGAGCTGTTTTTT. The chain uses TRBV6-6 and TRBJ2-2; D gene unclear. Germline CDR1 and CDR2: MNHNY and SVGAGI (reference sequence). The germline V and J ends were trimmed by 0 bases and 6 bases, with 5 bases remaining between them. The CDR3 length is 13 residues.

Only a few counts were recorded for this clonotype. The chain uses TRBV5-6 and TRBJ2-1; D gene unclear. This CDR3 contains 16 residues. V gave up 4 bases and J gave up 3 bases, with 17 bases separating them. Germline CDR1 and CDR2: SGHDT and YYEEEE. DNA of the CDR3: TGTGCCAGCAGCCTCCCCTTTCCTACGCGCTACAATGAGCAGTTCTTC. This codes for CASSLPFPTRYNEQFF.

The chain uses TRBV13 and TRBJ1-4, with unresolved D. Trimming shortened V by 4 bases and J by 5 bases, and 5 bases separated the two germline ends. Germline assignment: CDR1 PRHDT and CDR2 FYEKMQ (reference sequence). CDR3 length: 12 residues. The CDR3 spells CASSSANEKLFF. CDR3 DNA: TGTGCCAGCAGCTCCGCGAATGAAAAACTGTTTTTT.

The chain combines TRBV20-1 with TRBJ2-5; D may be TRBD1 (5 bases). Trimming pared 7 bases from V and 0 bases from J, leaving 18 bases between. The CDR3 covers 15 residues. The germline CDR1 and CDR2 sequences are DFQATT and SNEGSKA (reference sequence). This CDR3 reads CSGRGGRGDQETQYF. The CDR3 DNA follows: TGCAGTGGTAGGGGCGGCCGTGGGGACCAAGAGACCCAGTACTTC.

This clonotype was detected a few times. This chain uses TRBV7-9 with TRBJ2-6; D gene ambiguous. CDR1 and CDR2 from the germline V gene are SEHNR and FQNEAQ (reference sequence). V lost 5 bases and J lost 7, with 15 bases in between. This CDR3 spans 15 amino acids. CDR3 region: CASSPTLSLANVLTF. CDR3 coding DNA: TGTGCCAGCAGCCCGACTCTCTCTCTAGCCAACGTCCTGACTTTC. The variable domain in full, with the rest retrieved from reference TRBV7-9 and TRBJ2-6, is DTGVSQNPRHKITKRGQNVTFRCDPISEHNRLYWYRQTLGQGPEFLTYFQNEAQLEKSRLLSDRFSAERPKGSFSTLEIQRTEQGDSAMYLCASSPTLSLANVLTFGAGSRLTVL.

The V and J genes are TRBV6-5 and TRBJ2-5; D remains ambiguous. V was cut by 0 bases and J by 0 bases, with 14 bases left in between. The CDR3 length is 17 residues. Germline V gene data show CDR1 as MNHEY and CDR2 as SVGAGI. CDR3 sequence reads: CASSYSKWAAYQETQYF. The CDR3 DNA reads TGTGCCAGCAGTTACTCGAAATGGGCCGCCTACCAAGAGACCCAGTACTTC.

The V call is TRBV2, the J call TRBJ2-7; D is unresolved. CDR3 length: 15 amino acids. The germline V gene encodes CDR1 SNHLY and CDR2 FYNNEI. Trimming took 6 bases from V and 0 from J, leaving 15 bases between them. The chain's CDR3 is CASRSTRDPSYEQYF. As DNA, the CDR3 is TGTGCCAGCAGATCGACCCGTGACCCCTCCTACGAGCAGTACTTC.

Comments on this clonotype: The conserved closing phenylalanine or tryptophan is absent in this CDR3, likely reflecting a read error. Because the CDR3's place on the DNA is in doubt, the DNA is left out and the CDR3 is given as listed by TCRdb. V gene TRBV21-1 combines with J gene TRBJ2-2. TRBV21-1 is annotated as a pseudogene. The CDR3 numbers 17 amino acids, ends counted. This CDR3 is CASSKWFRAIFAGELFC.

In its sample, this clonotype was seen many times. This rearrangement joins TRBV5-1 to TRBJ1-1; tentatively, D is TRBD1 (5 bases). This CDR3 has 14 amino acids. Germline CDR1 reads SGHRS; CDR2 reads YFSETQ. Trimming left V 1 base short and J 6 bases short, with 13 bases between. In DNA form, the CDR3 reads TGCGCCAGCAGCTTGTCCCGGGTAGGGGCTGAAGCTTTCTTT. This gives the protein CASSLSRVGAEAFF.

This clonotype has ten or more counts. This chain uses TRBV12-3 or TRBV12-4 with TRBJ2-7; D possibly corresponds to TRBD2 (6 bases). This CDR3 has 14 amino acids. Trimming pared 3 bases from V and 5 bases from J, leaving 14 bases between. The chain's CDR3 is CASSFLGGVDEQYF. CDR3 sequence (DNA): TGTGCCAGCAGTTTTTTGGGGGGAGTGGACGAGCAGTACTTC.

DNA for the CDR3: TGTGCCAGCAGCTTCGGTAGCGGGAGGGCCAACGAGCAGTACTTC. This sequence encodes CASSFGSGRANEQYF. The J gene is TRBJ2-7, the V gene TRBV7-3, with TRBD2 identical over 11 bases. CDR3 length equals 15 residues. CDR1 and CDR2 (germline): SGHTA, FQGTGA. V gave up 3 bases and J gave up 5 bases; unmatched junction bases: 6.

This chain uses TRBV24-1 with TRBJ2-7; 16 bases align to TRBD2. The CDR3 sequence is 17 residues long. The V segment lost 5 bases and the J segment 4 bases; nucleotides outside the gene matches: 7. The germline V gene encodes CDR1 KGHDR and CDR2 SFDVKD. For the CDR3, the DNA is TGTGCCACCAGTGCGGGGACTAGCGGGAGGGCCCCTTACGAGCAGTACTTC. Encoded protein: CATSAGTSGRAPYEQYF.

The table lists this clonotype with a few counts. The chain couples TRBV7-6 to TRBJ2-2, with 8 bases that match TRBD1. Trimming cost V 2 bases and J 6 bases; bases outside gene matches: 8. Germline values: CDR1 SGHVS, CDR2 FNYEAQ. The CDR3 has 16 amino acids. CDR3 sequence: CASSLPGQGIPGELFF. The CDR3 coding sequence is TGTGCCAGCAGCTTACCCGGACAGGGAATCCCCGGGGAGCTGTTTTTT.

This clonotype was seen a few times. J is TRBJ2-7 and V is TRBV6-1; D perhaps matches TRBD1 (5 bases). CDR1 and CDR2 from the germline V gene are MNHNS and SASEGT. This CDR3 spans 14 amino acids. V was cut by 6 bases and J by 7 bases, with 19 bases left in between. For the CDR3, the DNA is TGTGCCAGCAGCCGCTTTATACAGGCCAAAGAGCAGTACTTC. This translates into CASSRFIQAKEQYF.

In this sample, this clonotype turned up many times. The chain recombines TRBV5-1 with TRBJ2-7, with D perhaps TRBD2 (5 bases). The CDR3 has 12 residues. Germline V gives CDR1 SGHRS, CDR2 YFSETQ. Trimming pared 1 base from V and 5 bases from J, leaving 7 bases between. The CDR3 DNA reads TGCGCCAGCAGCTTGTTCGGGGACGAGCAGTACTTC. This codes for CASSLFGDEQYF.

This clonotype appeared a few times. This rearrangement joins TRBV27 to TRBJ2-7; TRBD1 is a possible D gene (6 bases). The CDR3 is 15 amino acids. Germline V lookup: CDR1 MNHEY, CDR2 SMNVEV (reference sequence). V lost 6 bases and J 0 bases, leaving 15 bases between the germline ends. CDR3 coding DNA: TGTGCCAGCAGGATTTCGGGACACTTCTCCTACGAGCAGTACTTC. Residues: CASRISGHFSYEQYF.

This clonotype showed up just a few times. The chain is built from TRBV18 and TRBJ2-7; 13 nucleotides align to TRBD2. The ends lost 0 bases at V and 7 bases at J; junction bases unmatched: 6. This CDR3 spans 16 amino acids. CDR1 and CDR2 from the germline V gene are KGHSH and LQKENI. CDR3 sequence reads: CASSPPGLAGPWEQYF. The CDR3, as DNA: TGTGCCAGCTCACCACCGGGACTAGCGGGACCGTGGGAGCAGTACTTC.